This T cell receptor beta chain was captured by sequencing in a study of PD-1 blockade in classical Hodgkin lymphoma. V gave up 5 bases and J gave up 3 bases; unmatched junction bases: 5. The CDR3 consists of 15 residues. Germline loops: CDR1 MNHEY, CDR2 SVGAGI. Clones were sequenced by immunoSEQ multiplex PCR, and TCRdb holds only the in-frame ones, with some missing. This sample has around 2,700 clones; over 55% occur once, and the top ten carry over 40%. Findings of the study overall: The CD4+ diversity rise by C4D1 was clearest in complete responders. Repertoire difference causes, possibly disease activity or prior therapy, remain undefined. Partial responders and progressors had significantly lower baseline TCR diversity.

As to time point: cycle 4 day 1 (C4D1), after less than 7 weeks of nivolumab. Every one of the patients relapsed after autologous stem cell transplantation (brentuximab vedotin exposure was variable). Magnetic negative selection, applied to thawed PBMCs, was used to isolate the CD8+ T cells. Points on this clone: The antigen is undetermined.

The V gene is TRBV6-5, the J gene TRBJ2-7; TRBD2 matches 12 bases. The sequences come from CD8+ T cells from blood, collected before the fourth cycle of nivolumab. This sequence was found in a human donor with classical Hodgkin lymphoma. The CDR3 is CASSAGTSGYYEQYV. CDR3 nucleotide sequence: TGTGCCAGCAGTGCCGGGACTAGCGGGTACTACGAGCAGTACGTC.